Below are 17 T cell receptor beta chains sequenced from a single sample in a study of T cells in Graves' hyperthyroidism and ophthalmopathy. Template material for amplifying TCR beta CDR3 regions consisted of RNA transcripts. With the HTBI primer set, the TCR CDR3 went through a first round of RT-PCR. In TCRdb, the multiplex PCR reads were re-called with MiXCR into one record per CDR3 protein. The table has approximately 640,000 distinct CDR3 sequences, around 16% seen once. The sample comprised blood. Receptors originate from a man between 45 and 60 years old with Graves' hyperthyroidism.

The table lists this clonotype with a few counts. This chain joins TRBV20-1 and TRBJ2-7; no firm D call. Germline values: CDR1 DFQATT, CDR2 SNEGSKA (reference sequence). There are 12 residues in the CDR3. Trimming removed 0 bases from V and 0 bases from J, with 3 bases in between. The CDR3 loop reads CSARDLSYEQYF. DNA of the CDR3: TGCAGTGCTAGAGATCTCTCCTACGAGCAGTACTTC.

This clonotype occurred many times. The chain couples TRBV11-2 to TRBJ2-1; 8 bases line up with TRBD2. The V segment lost 1 base and the J segment 5 bases; nucleotides outside the gene matches: 4. The CDR3 totals 15 residues. Germline loops: CDR1 SGHAT, CDR2 FQNNGV. The chain's CDR3 is CASSLGGRSNNEQFF. For the CDR3, the DNA is TGTGCCAGCAGCTTAGGCGGGAGGAGCAACAATGAGCAGTTCTTC.

This clonotype came up many times. The rearrangement uses TRBV28 and TRBJ2-5; no definite D call. This CDR3 has 15 amino acids. Germline V gives CDR1 MDHEN, CDR2 SYDVKM. With 4 bases removed from V and 2 bases from J, the gap between germline ends came to 14 bases. The CDR3 spells CASSSWSRKQETQYF. DNA of the CDR3: TGTGCCAGCAGTTCTTGGTCCCGGAAACAAGAGACCCAGTACTTC.

At least ten counts were recorded for this clonotype. This chain links TRBV7-8 with TRBJ1-5, with 7 bases that match TRBD1. CDR3 size: 17 residues. Unmatched junction bases numbered 10, after V lost 5 bases and J lost 0 bases. CDR1 is SGHVS and CDR2 is FQNEAQ in the germline V gene. The CDR3 protein is CASSVGRQGYSNQPQHF. The DNA for the CDR3 is TGTGCCAGCAGCGTCGGGAGACAGGGATATAGCAATCAGCCCCAGCATTTT. Together with reference TRBV7-8 and TRBJ1-5, the CDR3 gives the full variable domain: GAGVSQSPRYKVAKRGQDVALRCDPISGHVSLFWYQQALGQGPEFLTYFQNEAQLDKSGLPSDRFFAERPEGSVSTLKIQRTQQEDSAVYLCASSVGRQGYSNQPQHFGDGTRLSIL.

There are many counts of this clonotype. The V and J genes are TRBV24-1 and TRBJ1-5; D call uncertain. V lost 6 bases and J lost 4, with 6 bases in between. The length of the CDR3 is 12 residues. Germline CDR1 and CDR2: KGHDR and SFDVKD. This CDR3 reads CATSQYNQPQHF. The DNA of the CDR3 is TGTGCCACCAGTCAGTATAATCAGCCCCAGCATTTT.

This clonotype was counted only a few times. The V and J genes are TRBV5-1 and TRBJ2-7, with 8 positions matching TRBD1. The CDR3 extends over 15 amino acids. The germline V gene has CDR1 SGHRS and CDR2 YFSETQ. V was pared by 3 bases and J by 3 bases, with 8 bases of the junction left unmatched. Written as DNA, the CDR3 is TGCGCCAGCAGCTCACTGGGGACAGGAATCTACGAGCAGTACTTC. It specifies CASSSLGTGIYEQYF.

The gene calls are TRBV28 and TRBJ2-5, with TRBD2 matching 8 bases. Germline assignment: CDR1 MDHEN and CDR2 SYDVKM. Trimming removed 7 bases from V and 4 bases from J; junction bases left unmatched: 8. The CDR3 spans 14 residues. CDR3 loop: CASTRAGVGETQYF. The CDR3 DNA reads as TGTGCCAGCACCCGAGCGGGAGTGGGAGAGACCCAGTACTTC.

This clonotype was observed a handful of times. This chain connects TRBV12-3 or TRBV12-4 to TRBJ2-7; 8 bases align to TRBD2. The CDR3 is 13 amino acids. After removal of 2 bases from V and 6 bases from J, the junction contained 3 bases not matched to a gene. CDR3 amino acids: CASSLLRGGEQYF. The DNA of the CDR3 is TGTGCCAGCAGTTTACTCCGGGGGGGCGAGCAGTACTTC.

The chain uses TRBV3-1 and TRBJ2-5, with a tentative D call TRBD2 (7 bases). The germline gives CDR1 LGHDT, CDR2 YNNKEL (reference sequence). V lost 1 base to trimming and J lost 4 bases, with 13 bases between them. The CDR3 sequence is 15 residues long. In DNA form, the CDR3 reads TGTGCCAGCAGCCAAGTCGTGGGGGGGCGAGAGACCCAGTACTTC. This sequence encodes CASSQVVGGRETQYF.

Turning to this clonotype: Given a much more abundant clone one base away, this may be a read error. CDR3 sequence reads: CACSPQGEQYF. CDR3 coding DNA: TGTGCCTGCTCACCACAGGGCGAGCAGTACTTC. The V gene is TRBV18, the J gene TRBJ2-7, with a possible D match to TRBD1 (6 bases). The V gene's germline CDR1 is KGHSH and CDR2 LQKENI. The CDR3 runs to 11 residues.

This clonotype was observed many times. The V call is TRBV30, the J call TRBJ1-1; no clear D gene. V lost 3 bases and J 1 base, leaving 15 bases between the germline ends. CDR1 GTSNPN and CDR2 SVGIG come from the germline V gene (reference sequence). This CDR3 is 15 amino acids long. CDR3 coding DNA: TGTGCCTGGAGCCGAGACCGACGGGGGAACACTGAAGCTTTCTTT. Protein: CAWSRDRRGNTEAFF.

This clonotype came up many times. The chain links TRBV2 to TRBJ2-2; D may match TRBD1 or TRBD2 (5 bases each). CDR3 length equals 13 residues. Germline V gene lookup returns CDR1 SNHLY and CDR2 FYNNEI. The V and J ends lost 6 bases and 6 bases respectively, with 11 bases between them. The CDR3 loop reads CASRERGAGELFF. The CDR3 DNA sequence: TGTGCCAGCAGAGAGAGGGGCGCCGGGGAGCTGTTTTTT. The full variable domain, its missing parts supplied by reference TRBV2 and TRBJ2-2, is EPEVTQTPSHQVTQMGQEVILRCVPISNHLYFYWYRQILGQKVEFLVSFYNNEISEKSEIFDDQFSVERPDGSNFTLKIRSTKLEDSAMYFCASRERGAGELFFGEGSRLTVL.

Many counts were recorded for this clonotype. The CDR3 sequence: CASSAQGDYGYTF. The DNA of the CDR3 is TGTGCCAGCAGTGCGCAGGGGGACTATGGCTACACCTTC. J is TRBJ1-2 and V is TRBV2; TRBD1 aligns across 7 bases. The CDR3 totals 13 residues. Germline values: CDR1 SNHLY, CDR2 FYNNEI. V trimming: 4 bases; J trimming: 3 bases; junction bases outside the gene matches: 2.

V and J are TRBV14 and TRBJ2-7; 11 bases line up with TRBD1. With V trimmed by 4 bases and J by 5 bases, 7 bases remained unmatched. Per the germline V gene, CDR1 is SGHDN and CDR2 is FVKESK. The CDR3 is 15 residues long. CDR3 sequence: CASSLIGQGADEQYF. CDR3 DNA: TGTGCCAGCAGCCTTATAGGACAGGGGGCCGACGAGCAGTACTTC.

Ten or more counts support this clonotype. J is TRBJ2-7 and V is TRBV6-5; D possibly corresponds to TRBD1 (6 bases). Trimming took off 0 bases at V and 5 bases at J, with 14 bases between the two ends. The CDR3 consists of 15 residues. The germline gives CDR1 MNHEY, CDR2 SVGAGI. The CDR3 loop reads CASSYSGQGTHEQYF. The CDR3 coding sequence is TGTGCCAGCAGTTACTCGGGGCAGGGGACCCACGAGCAGTACTTC.

This clonotype was counted ten times or more. The rearrangement uses TRBV2 and TRBJ2-7; D remains ambiguous. The CDR3 is 10 residues long. Germline CDR1 reads SNHLY; CDR2 reads FYNNEI. The V end lost 7 bases, the J end lost 1 base, and 2 bases lay between the germline ends. CDR3 nucleotides: TGTGCCAGCAATTCCTACGAGCAGTACTTC. Encoded protein: CASNSYEQYF.

This sequence joins TRBV7-9 and TRBJ1-4; D is possibly TRBD1 (6 bases). Germline V CDR1 and CDR2: SEHNR, FQNEAQ (reference sequence). The V and J ends lost 5 bases and 11 bases respectively, with 21 bases between them. The CDR3 spans 15 residues. CDR3 in amino acids: CASSPRQELAVKLFF. CDR3 coding DNA: TGTGCCAGCAGCCCCCGACAGGAGTTGGCCGTCAAACTGTTTTTT.